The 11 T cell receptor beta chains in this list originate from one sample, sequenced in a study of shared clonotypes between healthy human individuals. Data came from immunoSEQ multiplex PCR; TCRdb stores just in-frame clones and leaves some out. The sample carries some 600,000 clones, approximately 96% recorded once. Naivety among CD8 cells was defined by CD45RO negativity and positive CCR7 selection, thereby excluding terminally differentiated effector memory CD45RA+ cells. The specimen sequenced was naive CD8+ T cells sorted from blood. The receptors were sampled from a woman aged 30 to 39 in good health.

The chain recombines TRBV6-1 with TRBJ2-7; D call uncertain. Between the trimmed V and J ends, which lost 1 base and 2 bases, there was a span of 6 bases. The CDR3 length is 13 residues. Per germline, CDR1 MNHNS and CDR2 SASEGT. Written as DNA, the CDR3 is TGTGCCAGCAGTGAAGTCGATCCCTACGAGCAGTACTTC. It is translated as CASSEVDPYEQYF.

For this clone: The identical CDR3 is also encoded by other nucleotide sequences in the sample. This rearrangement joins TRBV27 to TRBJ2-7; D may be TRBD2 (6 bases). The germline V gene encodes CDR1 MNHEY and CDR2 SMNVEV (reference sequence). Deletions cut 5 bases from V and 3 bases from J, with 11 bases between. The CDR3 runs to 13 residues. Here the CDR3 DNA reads TGTGCCAGCAGTCCCGGGGGAGGCTACGAGCAGTACTTC. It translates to CASSPGGGYEQYF.

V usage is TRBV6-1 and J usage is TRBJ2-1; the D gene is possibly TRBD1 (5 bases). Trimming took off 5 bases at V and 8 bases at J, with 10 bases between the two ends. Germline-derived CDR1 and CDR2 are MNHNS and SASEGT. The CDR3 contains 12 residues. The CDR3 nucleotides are TGTGCCAGCAGTACAGGAACGTATGAGCAGTTCTTC. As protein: CASSTGTYEQFF.

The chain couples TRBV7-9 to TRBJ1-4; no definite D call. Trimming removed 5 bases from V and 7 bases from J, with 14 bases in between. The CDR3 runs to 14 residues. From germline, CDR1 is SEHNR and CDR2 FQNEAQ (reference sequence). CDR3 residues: CASSHPQTSEKLFF. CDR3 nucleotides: TGTGCCAGCAGCCATCCTCAAACCAGTGAAAAACTGTTTTTT.

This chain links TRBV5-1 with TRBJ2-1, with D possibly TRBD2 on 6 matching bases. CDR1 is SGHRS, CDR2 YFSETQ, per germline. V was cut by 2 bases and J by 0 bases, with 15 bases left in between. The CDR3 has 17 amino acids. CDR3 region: CASSFTLAFSSYNEQFF. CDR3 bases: TGCGCCAGCAGCTTTACTCTAGCGTTTAGCTCCTACAATGAGCAGTTCTTC.

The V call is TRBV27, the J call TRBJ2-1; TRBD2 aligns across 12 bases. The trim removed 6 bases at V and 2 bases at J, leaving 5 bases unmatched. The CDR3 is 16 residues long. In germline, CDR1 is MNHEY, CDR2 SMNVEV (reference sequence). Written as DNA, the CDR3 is TGTGCCAGCAGCCGGACTAGCGGGACGACCTACAATGAGCAGTTCTTC. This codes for CASSRTSGTTYNEQFF.

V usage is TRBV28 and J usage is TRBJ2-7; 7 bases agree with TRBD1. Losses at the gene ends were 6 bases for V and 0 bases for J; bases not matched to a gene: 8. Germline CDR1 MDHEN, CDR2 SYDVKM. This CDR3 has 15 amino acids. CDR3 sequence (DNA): TGTGCCAGCAGCGCCGGGACAGTAAGCTCCTACGAGCAGTACTTC. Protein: CASSAGTVSSYEQYF.

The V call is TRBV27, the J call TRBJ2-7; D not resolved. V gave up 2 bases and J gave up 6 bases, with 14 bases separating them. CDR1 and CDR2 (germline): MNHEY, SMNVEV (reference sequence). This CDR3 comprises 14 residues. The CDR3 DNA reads TGTGCCAGCAGTTTAGTAAGGGTAGGGCCCGAGCAGTACTTC. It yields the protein CASSLVRVGPEQYF.

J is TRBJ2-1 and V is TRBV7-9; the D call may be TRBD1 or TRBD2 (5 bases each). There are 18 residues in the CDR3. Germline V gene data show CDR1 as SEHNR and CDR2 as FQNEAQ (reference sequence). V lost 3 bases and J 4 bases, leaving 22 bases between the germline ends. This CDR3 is CASSFSFRGRDRYNEQFF. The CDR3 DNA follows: TGTGCCAGCAGCTTCTCTTTTCGTGGCCGGGACCGGTACAATGAGCAGTTCTTC.

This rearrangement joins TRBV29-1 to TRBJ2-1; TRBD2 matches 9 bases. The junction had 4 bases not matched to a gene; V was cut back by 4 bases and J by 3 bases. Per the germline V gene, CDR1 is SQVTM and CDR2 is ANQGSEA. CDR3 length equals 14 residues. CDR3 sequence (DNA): TGCAGCGTTGTCTCTAGCGGGATCTACAATGAGCAGTTCTTC. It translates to CSVVSSGIYNEQFF.

In DNA form, the CDR3 reads TGTGCCAGCTCGTCGGACAGGCTGTATAACTATGGCTACACCTTC. Translation gives CASSSDRLYNYGYTF. The V call is TRBV6-5, the J call TRBJ1-2, with TRBD1 matching 7 bases. Germline CDR1 is MNHEY and CDR2 is SVGAGI. The junction had 10 bases not matched to a gene; V was cut back by 8 bases and J by 1 base. This CDR3 comprises 15 residues.